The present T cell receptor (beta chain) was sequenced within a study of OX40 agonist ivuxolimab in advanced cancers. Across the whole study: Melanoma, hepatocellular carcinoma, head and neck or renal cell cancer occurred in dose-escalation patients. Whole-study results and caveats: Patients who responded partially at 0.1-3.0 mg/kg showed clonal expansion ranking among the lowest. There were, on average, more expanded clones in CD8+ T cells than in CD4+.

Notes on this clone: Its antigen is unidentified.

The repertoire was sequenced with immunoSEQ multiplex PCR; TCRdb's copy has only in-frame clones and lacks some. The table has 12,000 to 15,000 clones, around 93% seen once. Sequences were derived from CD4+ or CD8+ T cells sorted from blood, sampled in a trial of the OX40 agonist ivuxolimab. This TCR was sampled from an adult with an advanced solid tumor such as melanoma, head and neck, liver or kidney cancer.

As DNA, the CDR3 is TGCGCCAGCAGCCAAGAAGCGAAGGGCGGCAGAGGGAACACAGATACGCAGTATTTT. This codes for CASSQEAKGGRGNTDTQYF. This chain joins TRBV4-3 and TRBJ2-3; TRBD2 is a possible D gene (5 bases). The CDR3 loop spans 19 amino acids. Germline V gene lookup returns CDR1 LGHNA and CDR2 YSLEER. Trimming removed 0 bases from V and 2 bases from J, with 21 bases in between.